This is a list of T cell receptor beta chains from one sample in a study of T cell repertoires in cytomegalovirus infection. TCRdb passed the reads through MiXCR, listing each CDR3 protein once. The sample includes 450,000 to 650,000 distinct CDR3 sequences, around a quarter of them seen just once. Sequenced material: PBMCs. These TCRs come from a human donor in good health (CMV status not recorded). Some clones in this sample may be carry-over from other donors' samples. Both conserved end residues are part of each CDR3. Fields, in order: V gene, clone size, J gene, D gene, CDR3 protein, CDR3 DNA. The D gene is left open where the match is weak. Some rows mark clone size as missing; the rest say once, few, many or name a class of expanded clone.

V gene: TRBV7-2; clone size: many; J gene: TRBJ1-5; D gene: TRBD1; CDR3 protein: CASSLQDRGATPQHF; CDR3 DNA: TGTGCCAGCAGCTTACAAGACAGGGGCGCAACGCCCCAGCATTTT
V gene: TRBV5-8; clone size: NA; J gene: TRBJ1-4; D gene: NA; CDR3 protein: CASSNPQGSEKLFF; CDR3 DNA: TGTGCCAGCAGCAATCCCCAGGGGAGTGAAAAACTGTTTTTT
V gene: TRBV5-5; clone size: NA; J gene: TRBJ2-3; D gene: TRBD1; CDR3 protein: CASSPWDRDDTQYF; CDR3 DNA: TGTGCCAGCAGCCCCTGGGACAGGGACGATACGCAGTATTTT
V gene: TRBV7-2; clone size: many; J gene: TRBJ2-5; D gene: NA; CDR3 protein: CASSLMRGETETQYF; CDR3 DNA: TGTGCCAGCAGCTTAATGAGGGGGGAGACAGAGACCCAGTACTTC
V gene: TRBV7-2; clone size: many; J gene: TRBJ1-5; D gene: NA; CDR3 protein: CASSYDRNQPQHF; CDR3 DNA: TGTGCCAGCAGCTACGACAGGAATCAGCCCCAGCATTTT
V gene: TRBV10-3; clone size: few; J gene: TRBJ2-1; D gene: TRBD2; CDR3 protein: CAISRGLAGATYNEQFF; CDR3 DNA: TGTGCCATCTCACGGGGACTAGCGGGAGCAACTTACAATGAGCAGTTCTTC
V gene: TRBV12-3/TRBV12-4; clone size: NA; J gene: TRBJ1-5; D gene: NA; CDR3 protein: CASSFLGDQPQHF; CDR3 DNA: TGTGCCAGCAGTTTTTTAGGGGATCAGCCCCAGCATTTT
V gene: TRBV11-2; clone size: NA; J gene: TRBJ2-5; D gene: NA; CDR3 protein: CASSRLGTGQETQYF; CDR3 DNA: TGTGCCAGCAGCCGACTGGGAACCGGACAAGAGACCCAGTACTTC
V gene: TRBV12-3/TRBV12-4; clone size: NA; J gene: TRBJ2-3; D gene: NA; CDR3 protein: CASRAVADTQYF; CDR3 DNA: TGTGCCAGTAGGGCTGTAGCAGATACGCAGTATTTT
V gene: TRBV7-2; clone size: few; J gene: TRBJ2-7; D gene: TRBD2; CDR3 protein: CASSLPGLAGYEQYF; CDR3 DNA: TGTGCCAGCAGCCTACCGGGACTAGCGGGATACGAGCAGTACTTC
V gene: TRBV12-3/TRBV12-4; clone size: few; J gene: TRBJ1-3; D gene: NA; CDR3 protein: CASSPEAIASPSGNTIYF; CDR3 DNA: TGTGCCAGCAGTCCAGAAGCCATAGCCAGCCCCTCTGGAAACACCATATATTTT
V gene: TRBV5-4; clone size: NA; J gene: TRBJ2-3; D gene: NA; CDR3 protein: CASSLSHGTDTQYF; CDR3 DNA: TGTGCCAGCAGCTTGTCTCACGGCACAGATACGCAGTATTTT
V gene: TRBV4-1; clone size: few; J gene: TRBJ2-5; D gene: NA; CDR3 protein: CASSPRDRETQYF; CDR3 DNA: TGCGCCAGTTCCCCCAGGGACCGAGAGACCCAGTACTTC
V gene: TRBV7-9; clone size: NA; J gene: TRBJ1-5; D gene: NA; CDR3 protein: CASSLEPGSYSNQPQHF; CDR3 DNA: TGTGCCAGCAGCTTAGAACCCGGGTCCTATAGCAATCAGCCCCAGCATTTT
V gene: TRBV7-3; clone size: NA; J gene: TRBJ2-1; D gene: NA; CDR3 protein: CASSPHTWMSSYNEQFF; CDR3 DNA: TGTGCCAGCAGCCCCCACACCTGGATGAGCTCCTACAATGAGCAGTTCTTC
V gene: TRBV6-5; clone size: few; J gene: TRBJ1-4; D gene: NA; CDR3 protein: CASSYQRTATNEKLFF; CDR3 DNA: TGTGCCAGCAGTTACCAGAGGACAGCAACTAATGAAAAACTGTTTTTT
V gene: TRBV2; clone size: few; J gene: TRBJ2-5; D gene: NA; CDR3 protein: CASKSFETQYF; CDR3 DNA: TGTGCCAGCAAGAGTTTTGAGACCCAGTACTTC
V gene: TRBV19; clone size: few; J gene: TRBJ1-5; D gene: TRBD1; CDR3 protein: CASSISGGHQPQHF; CDR3 DNA: TGTGCCAGTAGTATTTCAGGGGGGCATCAGCCCCAGCATTTT
V gene: TRBV28; clone size: NA; J gene: TRBJ2-2; D gene: NA; CDR3 protein: CATKGSRGWTGELFF; CDR3 DNA: TGTGCCACTAAAGGCTCTCGGGGTTGGACCGGGGAGCTGTTTTTT
V gene: TRBV6-6; clone size: NA; J gene: TRBJ1-5; D gene: TRBD1; CDR3 protein: CASSYSQGNQPQHF; CDR3 DNA: TGTGCCAGCAGTTACTCACAGGGGAATCAGCCCCAGCATTTT
V gene: TRBV7-2; clone size: many; J gene: TRBJ1-2; D gene: TRBD1; CDR3 protein: CASSRTGTSNYGYTF; CDR3 DNA: TGTGCCAGCAGCCGGACAGGCACCTCTAACTATGGCTACACCTTC
V gene: TRBV5-3; clone size: few; J gene: TRBJ2-1; D gene: TRBD2; CDR3 protein: CASSISGRASYNEQFF; CDR3 DNA: TGTGCCAGCAGCATTAGCGGGAGGGCCAGTTACAATGAGCAGTTCTTC
V gene: TRBV6-2/TRBV6-3; clone size: NA; J gene: TRBJ1-2; D gene: NA; CDR3 protein: CASKQNYGYTF; CDR3 DNA: TGTGCCAGCAAACAGAACTATGGCTACACCTTC
V gene: TRBV28; clone size: NA; J gene: TRBJ1-1; D gene: NA; CDR3 protein: CASSLMGMGAGQPIAFF; CDR3 DNA: TGTGCCAGCAGTTTAATGGGGATGGGGGCTGGCCAACCTATAGCTTTCTTT
V gene: TRBV6-2/TRBV6-3; clone size: once; J gene: TRBJ2-1; D gene: NA; CDR3 protein: CASKELNEQFF; CDR3 DNA: TGTGCCAGCAAGGAGTTGAATGAGCAGTTCTTC
V gene: TRBV28; clone size: NA; J gene: TRBJ1-5; D gene: NA; CDR3 protein: CASSLFGNQPQHF; CDR3 DNA: TGTGCCAGCAGTTTATTTGGGAATCAGCCCCAGCATTTT
V gene: TRBV6-1; clone size: many; J gene: TRBJ1-1; D gene: NA; CDR3 protein: CASSGGTYTEAFF; CDR3 DNA: TGTGCCAGCAGCGGGGGGACTTACACTGAAGCTTTCTTT
V gene: TRBV3-1; clone size: NA; J gene: TRBJ2-1; D gene: NA; CDR3 protein: CASSPLDSNEQFF; CDR3 DNA: TGTGCCAGCAGCCCGCTTGACAGTAATGAGCAGTTCTTC
V gene: TRBV7-4; clone size: NA; J gene: TRBJ2-1; D gene: TRBD2; CDR3 protein: CASSFGTSGSHAYNEQFF; CDR3 DNA: TGTGCCAGCAGCTTTGGGACTAGCGGGAGCCACGCCTACAATGAGCAGTTCTTC
V gene: TRBV7-2; clone size: many; J gene: TRBJ1-3; D gene: NA; CDR3 protein: CASSFGETGNTIYF; CDR3 DNA: TGTGCCAGCAGCTTTGGAGAGACTGGAAACACCATATATTTT
V gene: TRBV7-3; clone size: many; J gene: TRBJ2-1; D gene: NA; CDR3 protein: CASSLNREARYNEQFF; CDR3 DNA: TGTGCCAGCAGCTTAAACAGGGAAGCAAGGTACAATGAGCAGTTCTTC
V gene: TRBV7-2; clone size: many; J gene: TRBJ1-2; D gene: NA; CDR3 protein: CASSLDYRLPGYTF; CDR3 DNA: TGTGCCAGCAGCTTAGATTACCGCCTACCTGGCTACACCTTC
V gene: TRBV7-3; clone size: many; J gene: TRBJ2-2; D gene: TRBD2; CDR3 protein: CASSGTSGRNTGELFF; CDR3 DNA: TGTGCCAGCAGCGGGACTAGCGGGAGGAACACCGGGGAGCTGTTTTTT
V gene: TRBV7-2; clone size: many; J gene: TRBJ1-1; D gene: NA; CDR3 protein: CASSLVGVAGGMNTEAFF; CDR3 DNA: TGTGCCAGCAGCTTAGTAGGGGTGGCGGGGGGCATGAACACTGAAGCTTTCTTT
V gene: TRBV7-2; clone size: many; J gene: TRBJ2-5; D gene: TRBD2; CDR3 protein: CASSQGLAGVKTQYF; CDR3 DNA: TGTGCCAGCAGCCAGGGACTAGCGGGAGTAAAGACCCAGTACTTC
V gene: TRBV5-5; clone size: few; J gene: TRBJ2-5; D gene: TRBD2; CDR3 protein: CASLGLAGGEETQYF; CDR3 DNA: TGTGCCAGCCTCGGACTAGCGGGAGGGGAAGAGACCCAGTACTTC
V gene: TRBV25-1; clone size: NA; J gene: TRBJ2-1; D gene: NA; CDR3 protein: CASSEAGSSYNEQFF; CDR3 DNA: TGTGCCAGCAGTGAGGCGGGATCCTCCTACAATGAGCAGTTCTTC
V gene: TRBV7-2; clone size: NA; J gene: TRBJ1-1; D gene: NA; CDR3 protein: CASSWTPGRAFF; CDR3 DNA: TGTGCCAGCAGCTGGACTCCTGGTCGGGCTTTCTTT
V gene: TRBV12-3/TRBV12-4; clone size: NA; J gene: TRBJ1-2; D gene: TRBD1; CDR3 protein: CASSVGQAYYGYTF; CDR3 DNA: TGTGCCAGCAGCGTAGGACAGGCTTACTATGGCTACACCTTC
V gene: TRBV7-2; clone size: many; J gene: TRBJ1-1; D gene: TRBD1; CDR3 protein: CASSLGDRGQGYRTTEAFF; CDR3 DNA: TGTGCCAGCAGCTTAGGGGATCGAGGACAGGGATATCGAACAACTGAAGCTTTCTTT
V gene: TRBV2; clone size: NA; J gene: TRBJ2-1; D gene: TRBD2; CDR3 protein: CASSPPGLADYNEQFF; CDR3 DNA: TGTGCCAGCAGCCCACCGGGACTAGCGGATTACAATGAGCAGTTCTTC
V gene: TRBV20-1; clone size: NA; J gene: TRBJ2-1; D gene: NA; CDR3 protein: CSVRQRSSYNEQFF; CDR3 DNA: TGCAGTGTCAGACAGCGGAGCTCCTACAATGAGCAGTTCTTC
V gene: TRBV27; clone size: NA; J gene: TRBJ2-7; D gene: TRBD2; CDR3 protein: CASRGSGRNYEQYF; CDR3 DNA: TGTGCCAGCAGAGGTAGCGGGAGGAACTACGAGCAGTACTTC
V gene: TRBV6-2/TRBV6-3; clone size: NA; J gene: TRBJ2-1; D gene: NA; CDR3 protein: CASSGGQGTSGYNEQFF; CDR3 DNA: TGTGCCAGCAGTGGGGGACAGGGGACTAGCGGATACAATGAGCAGTTCTTC
V gene: TRBV9; clone size: NA; J gene: TRBJ2-3; D gene: NA; CDR3 protein: CASSVVGQSLTDTQYF; CDR3 DNA: TGTGCCAGCAGCGTAGTAGGGCAGTCTCTCACAGATACGCAGTATTTT
V gene: TRBV28; clone size: NA; J gene: TRBJ1-2; D gene: NA; CDR3 protein: CASSLQWYGYTF; CDR3 DNA: TGTGCCAGCAGCCTACAATGGTATGGCTACACCTTC
V gene: TRBV28; clone size: NA; J gene: TRBJ2-3; D gene: TRBD2; CDR3 protein: CASSSSGLVGDTQYF; CDR3 DNA: TGTGCCAGCAGTTCATCCGGACTAGTGGGAGATACGCAGTATTTT
V gene: TRBV28; clone size: NA; J gene: TRBJ2-1; D gene: NA; CDR3 protein: CASRSQSSYNEQFF; CDR3 DNA: TGTGCCAGCAGGTCGCAAAGCTCCTACAATGAGCAGTTCTTC
V gene: TRBV10-3; clone size: NA; J gene: TRBJ2-3; D gene: NA; CDR3 protein: CAISAPDGGTDTQYF; CDR3 DNA: TGTGCCATCAGTGCCCCGGACGGAGGGACAGATACGCAGTATTTT
V gene: TRBV20-1; clone size: few; J gene: TRBJ1-1; D gene: NA; CDR3 protein: CSAREALRGNTEAFF; CDR3 DNA: TGCAGTGCTAGAGAAGCGCTTAGGGGGAACACTGAAGCTTTCTTT
V gene: TRBV6-5; clone size: few; J gene: TRBJ2-1; D gene: NA; CDR3 protein: CASSYRHEQFF; CDR3 DNA: TGTGCCAGCAGTTACCGCCATGAGCAGTTCTTC
V gene: TRBV6-2/TRBV6-3; clone size: NA; J gene: TRBJ2-5; D gene: TRBD1; CDR3 protein: CASRNRQGAGETQYF; CDR3 DNA: TGTGCCAGCAGGAACCGACAGGGGGCTGGAGAGACCCAGTACTTC
V gene: TRBV7-2; clone size: many; J gene: TRBJ2-3; D gene: TRBD1; CDR3 protein: CASSLMGQGTDTQYF; CDR3 DNA: TGTGCCAGCAGCTTAATGGGACAGGGCACAGATACGCAGTATTTT
V gene: TRBV14; clone size: once; J gene: TRBJ2-5; D gene: NA; CDR3 protein: CASSQNIGTGWETQYF; CDR3 DNA: TGTGCCAGCAGCCAGAATATTGGGACTGGCTGGGAGACCCAGTACTTC
V gene: TRBV29-1; clone size: NA; J gene: TRBJ2-5; D gene: NA; CDR3 protein: CSVESREVKETQYF; CDR3 DNA: TGCAGCGTTGAAAGCAGGGAAGTAAAAGAGACCCAGTACTTC
V gene: TRBV7-2; clone size: many; J gene: TRBJ2-3; D gene: TRBD1; CDR3 protein: CASSSGQGVDTQYF; CDR3 DNA: TGTGCCAGCAGCTCGGGACAGGGGGTGGATACGCAGTATTTT
V gene: TRBV7-2; clone size: NA; J gene: TRBJ1-2; D gene: NA; CDR3 protein: CASSLQTDSYGYTF; CDR3 DNA: TGTGCCAGCAGCCTTCAAACAGATTCCTATGGCTACACCTTC
V gene: TRBV10-3; clone size: NA; J gene: TRBJ2-5; D gene: TRBD1; CDR3 protein: CAISADRSLQETQYF; CDR3 DNA: TGTGCCATCAGTGCGGACAGGTCTTTACAAGAGACCCAGTACTTC
V gene: TRBV7-6; clone size: few; J gene: TRBJ2-1; D gene: NA; CDR3 protein: CASSTRGAYNEQFF; CDR3 DNA: TGTGCCAGCAGCACAAGGGGAGCCTACAATGAGCAGTTCTTC
V gene: TRBV5-4; clone size: many; J gene: TRBJ2-4; D gene: TRBD1; CDR3 protein: CASSEGQGNIQYF; CDR3 DNA: TGTGCCAGCAGCGAGGGACAGGGAAACATTCAGTACTTC